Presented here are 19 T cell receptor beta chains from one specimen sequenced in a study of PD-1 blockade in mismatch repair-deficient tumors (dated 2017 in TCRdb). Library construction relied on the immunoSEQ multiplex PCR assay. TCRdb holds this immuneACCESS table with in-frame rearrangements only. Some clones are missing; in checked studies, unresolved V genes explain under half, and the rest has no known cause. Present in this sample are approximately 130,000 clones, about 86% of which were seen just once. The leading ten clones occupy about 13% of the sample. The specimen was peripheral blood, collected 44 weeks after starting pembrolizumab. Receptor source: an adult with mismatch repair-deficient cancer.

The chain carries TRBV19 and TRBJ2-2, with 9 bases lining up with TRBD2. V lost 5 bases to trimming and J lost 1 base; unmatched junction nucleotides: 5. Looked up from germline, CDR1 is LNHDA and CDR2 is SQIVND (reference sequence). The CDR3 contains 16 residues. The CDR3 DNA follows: TGTGCCAGTAGTCCCAGGACTAGCGAGAACACCGGGGAGCTGTTTTTT. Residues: CASSPRTSENTGELFF. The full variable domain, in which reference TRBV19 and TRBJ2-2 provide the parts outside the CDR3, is DGGITQSPKYLFRKEGQNVTLSCEQNLNHDAMYWYRQDPGQGLRLIYYSQIVNDFQKGDIAEGYSVSREKKESFPLTVTSAQKNPTAFYLCASSPRTSENTGELFFGEGSRLTVL.

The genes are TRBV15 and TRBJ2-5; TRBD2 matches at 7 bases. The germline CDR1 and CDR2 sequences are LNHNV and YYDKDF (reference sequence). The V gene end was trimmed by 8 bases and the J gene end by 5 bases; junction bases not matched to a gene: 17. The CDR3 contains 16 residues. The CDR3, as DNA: TGTGCCACCCGCGGGAGTGACAAAACCGGGGGGGAGACCCAGTACTTC. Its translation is CATRGSDKTGGETQYF. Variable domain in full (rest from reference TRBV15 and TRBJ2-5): DAMVIQNPRYQVTQFGKPVTLSCSQTLNHNVMYWYQQKSSQAPKLLFHYYDKDFNNEADTPDNFQSRRPNTSFCFLDIRSPGLGDTAMYLCATRGSDKTGGETQYFGPGTRLLVL.

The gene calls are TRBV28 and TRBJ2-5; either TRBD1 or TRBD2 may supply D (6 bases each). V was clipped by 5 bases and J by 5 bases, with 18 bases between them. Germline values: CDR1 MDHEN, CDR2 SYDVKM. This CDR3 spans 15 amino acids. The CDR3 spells CASSPNPGARETQYF. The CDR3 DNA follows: TGTGCCAGCAGTCCAAATCCGGGGGCGAGGGAGACCCAGTACTTC. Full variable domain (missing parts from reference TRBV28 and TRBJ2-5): DVKVTQSSRYLVKRTGEKVFLECVQDMDHENMFWYRQDPGLGLRLIYFSYDVKMKEKGDIPEGYSVSREKKERFSLILESASTNQTSMYLCASSPNPGARETQYFGPGTRLLVL.

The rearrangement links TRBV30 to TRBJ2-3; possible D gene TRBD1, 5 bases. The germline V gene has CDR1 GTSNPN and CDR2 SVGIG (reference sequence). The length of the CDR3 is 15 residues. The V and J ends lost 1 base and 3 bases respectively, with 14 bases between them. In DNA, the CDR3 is TGTGCCTGGAGTGGTCAGGGCCCTTGGACAGATACGCAGTATTTT. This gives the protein CAWSGQGPWTDTQYF.

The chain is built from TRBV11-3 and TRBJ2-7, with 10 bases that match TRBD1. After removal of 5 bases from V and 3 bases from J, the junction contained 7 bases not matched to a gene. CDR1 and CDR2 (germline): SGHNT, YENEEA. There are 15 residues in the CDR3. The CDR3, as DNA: TGTGCCAGCAGCCATTCGGGACAGGGGAACTACGAGCAGTACTTC. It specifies CASSHSGQGNYEQYF.

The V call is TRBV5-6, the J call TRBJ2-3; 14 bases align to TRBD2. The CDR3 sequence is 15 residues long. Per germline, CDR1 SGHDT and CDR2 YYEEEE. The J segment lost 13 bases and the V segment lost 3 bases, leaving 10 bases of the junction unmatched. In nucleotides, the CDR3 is TGTGCCAGCAGCTCGAATCCACCGGGACTAGCGGGAGAGTATTTT. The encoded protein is CASSSNPPGLAGEYF.

The CDR3 region is CASSSGTSGSWRSSTDTQYF. The CDR3 nucleotides are TGTGCCAGTAGTAGCGGGACTAGCGGGAGTTGGAGGAGTAGCACAGATACGCAGTATTTT. The rearrangement joins TRBV19 to TRBJ2-3; 14 nucleotides match TRBD2. After removal of 4 bases from V and 0 bases from J, the junction contained 12 bases not matched to a gene. CDR1 is LNHDA and CDR2 is SQIVND in the germline V gene (reference sequence). This CDR3 spans 20 amino acids. Using reference TRBV19 and TRBJ2-3 for the parts outside the CDR3, the full variable domain is DGGITQSPKYLFRKEGQNVTLSCEQNLNHDAMYWYRQDPGQGLRLIYYSQIVNDFQKGDIAEGYSVSREKKESFPLTVTSAQKNPTAFYLCASSSGTSGSWRSSTDTQYFGPGTRLTVL.

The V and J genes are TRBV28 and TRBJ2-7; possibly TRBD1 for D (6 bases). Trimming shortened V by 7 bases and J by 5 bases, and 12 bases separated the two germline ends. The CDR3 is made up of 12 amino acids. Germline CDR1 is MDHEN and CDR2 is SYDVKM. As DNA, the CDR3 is TGTGCCAGCACCTCCAGGGGTAACGAGCAGTACTTC. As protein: CASTSRGNEQYF.

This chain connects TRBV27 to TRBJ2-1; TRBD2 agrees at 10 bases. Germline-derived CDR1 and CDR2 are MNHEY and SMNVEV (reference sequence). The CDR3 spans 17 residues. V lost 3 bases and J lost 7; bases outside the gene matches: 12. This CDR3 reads CASSFTPEREGWNEQFF. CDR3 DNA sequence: TGTGCCAGCAGTTTTACTCCCGAGCGGGAGGGATGGAATGAGCAGTTCTTC.

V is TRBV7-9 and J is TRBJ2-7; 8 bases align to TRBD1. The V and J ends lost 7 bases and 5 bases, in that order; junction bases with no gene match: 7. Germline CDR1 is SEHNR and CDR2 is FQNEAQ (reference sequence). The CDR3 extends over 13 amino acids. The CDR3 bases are TGTGCCAGCAACCCGGTGACAGGGGACGAGCAGTACTTC. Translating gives CASNPVTGDEQYF.

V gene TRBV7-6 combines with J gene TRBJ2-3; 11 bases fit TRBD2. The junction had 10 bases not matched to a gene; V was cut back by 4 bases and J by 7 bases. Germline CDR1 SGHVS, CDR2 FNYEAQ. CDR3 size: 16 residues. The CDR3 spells CASSSAPLAGVNTQYF. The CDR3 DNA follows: TGTGCCAGCAGCTCGGCCCCACTAGCGGGAGTAAATACGCAGTATTTT. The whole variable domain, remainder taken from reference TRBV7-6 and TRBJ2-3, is GAGVSQSPRYKVTKRGQDVALRCDPISGHVSLYWYRQALGQGPEFLTYFNYEAQQDKSGLPNDRFSAERPEGSISTLTIQRTEQRDSAMYRCASSSAPLAGVNTQYFGPGTRLTVL.

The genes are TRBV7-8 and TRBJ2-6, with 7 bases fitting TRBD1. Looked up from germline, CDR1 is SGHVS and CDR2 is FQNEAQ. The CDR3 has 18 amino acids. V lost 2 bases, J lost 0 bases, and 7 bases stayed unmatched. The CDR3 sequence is CASSLFPGQSSGANVLTF. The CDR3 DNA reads TGTGCCAGCAGCTTATTCCCGGGACAGAGCTCTGGGGCCAACGTCCTGACTTTC.

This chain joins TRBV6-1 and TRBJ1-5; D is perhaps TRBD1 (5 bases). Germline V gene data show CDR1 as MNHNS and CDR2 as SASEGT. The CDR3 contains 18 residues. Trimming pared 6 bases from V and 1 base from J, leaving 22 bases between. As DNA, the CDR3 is TGTGCCAGCAGGGAACCCGCTTTTGGGGGTTGGAGCAATCAGCCCCAGCATTTT. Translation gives CASREPAFGGWSNQPQHF.

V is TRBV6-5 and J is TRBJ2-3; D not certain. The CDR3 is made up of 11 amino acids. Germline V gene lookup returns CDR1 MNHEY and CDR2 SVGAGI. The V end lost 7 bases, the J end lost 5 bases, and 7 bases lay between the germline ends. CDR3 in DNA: TGTGCCAGCACCCTCGGAGATACGCAGTATTTT. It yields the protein CASTLGDTQYF.

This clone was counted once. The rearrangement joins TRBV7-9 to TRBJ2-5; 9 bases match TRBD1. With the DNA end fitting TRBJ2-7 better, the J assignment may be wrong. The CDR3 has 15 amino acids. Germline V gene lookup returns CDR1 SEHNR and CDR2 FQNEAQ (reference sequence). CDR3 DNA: TGTGCCAGCAGCCACCCGGACAGGGGTCCCAACGAGCAGTACTTC. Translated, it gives CASSHPDRGPNEQYF.

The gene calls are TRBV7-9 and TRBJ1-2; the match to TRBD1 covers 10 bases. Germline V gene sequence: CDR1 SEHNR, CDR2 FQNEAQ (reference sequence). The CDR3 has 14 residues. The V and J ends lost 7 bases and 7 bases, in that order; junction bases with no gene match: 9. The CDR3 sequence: CASIRQGAKGGYTF. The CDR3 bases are TGTGCCAGCATTCGACAGGGGGCAAAGGGTGGCTACACCTTC.

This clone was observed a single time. CDR3 sequence reads: CASSPLSYEQYF. The CDR3, as DNA: TGTGCCAGCAGCCCCCTCTCCTACGAGCAGTACTTC. The chain uses TRBV5-5 and TRBJ2-7; D remains ambiguous. From germline, CDR1 is SGHKS and CDR2 YYEKEE (reference sequence). The CDR3 sequence is 12 residues long. The V and J ends lost 4 bases and 0 bases respectively, with 5 bases between them.

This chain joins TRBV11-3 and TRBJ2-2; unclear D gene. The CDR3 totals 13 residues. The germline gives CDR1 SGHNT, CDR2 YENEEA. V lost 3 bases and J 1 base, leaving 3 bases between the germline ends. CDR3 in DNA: TGTGCCAGCAGCTTCAAGAACACCGGGGAGCTGTTTTTT. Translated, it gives CASSFKNTGELFF.

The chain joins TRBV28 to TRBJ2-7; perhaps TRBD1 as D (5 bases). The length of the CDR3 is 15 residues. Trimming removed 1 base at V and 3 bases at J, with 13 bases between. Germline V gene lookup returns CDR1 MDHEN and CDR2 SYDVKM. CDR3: CASSLSLVGHYEQYF. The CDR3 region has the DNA TGTGCCAGCAGTTTATCCCTTGTCGGACACTACGAGCAGTACTTC.